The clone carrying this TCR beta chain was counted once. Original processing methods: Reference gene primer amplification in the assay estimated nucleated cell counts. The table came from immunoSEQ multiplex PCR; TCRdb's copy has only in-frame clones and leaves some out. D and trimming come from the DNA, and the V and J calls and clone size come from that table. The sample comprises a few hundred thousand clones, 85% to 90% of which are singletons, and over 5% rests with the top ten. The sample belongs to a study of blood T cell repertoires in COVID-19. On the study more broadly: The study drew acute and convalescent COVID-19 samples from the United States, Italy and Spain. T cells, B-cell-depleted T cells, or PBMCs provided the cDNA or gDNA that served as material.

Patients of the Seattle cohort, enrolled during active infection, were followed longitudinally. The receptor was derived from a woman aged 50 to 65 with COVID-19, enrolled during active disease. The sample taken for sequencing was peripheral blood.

The CDR3 nucleotides read TGTGCCAGCACTCCCGCCGGGACAGCCTCCTACGAGCAGTACTTC. It translates to CASTPAGTASYEQYF. V and J are TRBV6-5 and TRBJ2-7; 7 bases are shared with TRBD1. J was trimmed by 0 bases and V by 7 bases; bases with no gene match: 9. This CDR3 has 15 amino acids. Germline V CDR1 and CDR2: MNHEY, SVGAGI.